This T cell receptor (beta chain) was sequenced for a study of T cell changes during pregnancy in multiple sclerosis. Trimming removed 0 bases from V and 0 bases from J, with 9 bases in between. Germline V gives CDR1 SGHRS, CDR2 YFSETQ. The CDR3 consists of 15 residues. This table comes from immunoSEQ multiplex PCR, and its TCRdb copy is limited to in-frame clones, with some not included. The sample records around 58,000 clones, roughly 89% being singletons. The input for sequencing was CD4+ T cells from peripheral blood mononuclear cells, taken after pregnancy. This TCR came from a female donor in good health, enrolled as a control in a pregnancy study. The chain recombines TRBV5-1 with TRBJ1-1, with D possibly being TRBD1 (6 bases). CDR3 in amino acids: CASSLDRVVNTEAFF. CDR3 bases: TGCGCCAGCAGCTTGGACAGGGTGGTGAACACTGAAGCTTTCTTT.